Listed below are T cell receptor beta chains from one sample, sequenced in a study of cytomegalovirus exposure and HLA in healthy donors. Data came from immunoSEQ multiplex PCR; TCRdb stores just in-frame clones and leaves some out. The table includes some 130,000 clones, 80% detected once. The sequencing input was PBMCs. The receptors here all came from a young man in good health and CMV-seronegative. Both conserved end residues are part of each CDR3. D genes are given only for firm matches. Size is omitted from some rows. Given values are once, few, many or a class for expanded clones.

clone_size	j_call	v_call	d_call	cdr3_aa	cdr3_nt
few	TRBJ1-2	TRBV5-6	TRBD1	CASRLDRGNYGYTF	TGTGCCAGCAGACTGGACAGGGGAAACTATGGCTACACCTTC
.	TRBJ2-3	TRBV7-6	TRBD2	CASSLAITGGSADTQYF	TGTGCCAGCAGCTTAGCGATAACGGGAGGGAGTGCAGATACGCAGTATTTT
.	TRBJ2-7	TRBV14	TRBD2	CASSQEDSGGYEQYF	TGTGCCAGCAGCCAAGAGGACAGCGGGGGCTACGAGCAGTACTTC
.	TRBJ1-2	TRBV28	TRBD1	CATFVQGKANYGYTF	TGTGCCACCTTCGTACAGGGGAAAGCTAACTATGGCTACACCTTC
.	TRBJ2-1	TRBV7-2	TRBD2	CASSALTSVNEQFF	TGTGCCAGCAGCGCGTTGACTAGCGTGAATGAGCAGTTCTTC
.	TRBJ2-1	TRBV6-5	TRBD1	CASSRDRGALNEQFF	TGTGCCAGCAGCCGAGACAGGGGGGCTCTCAATGAGCAGTTCTTC
.	TRBJ1-5	TRBV19	.	CASSMRYNQPQHF	TGTGCCAGTAGTATGAGGTACAATCAGCCCCAGCATTTT
.	TRBJ1-2	TRBV9	.	CASSVVTGNNYGYTF	TGTGCCAGCAGCGTAGTAACAGGAAATAACTATGGCTACACCTTC
.	TRBJ1-2	TRBV19	.	CASSRQQGAHGYTF	TGTGCCAGTAGTCGACAACAGGGAGCCCATGGCTACACCTTC
once	TRBJ2-7	TRBV4-3	TRBD2	CASSQSSGSSYEQYF	TGCGCCAGCAGCCAAAGTAGCGGGAGCTCCTACGAGCAGTACTTC
.	TRBJ1-4	TRBV10-3	.	CAISDRGGPNEKLFF	TGTGCCATCAGTGACAGGGGAGGGCCAAATGAAAAACTGTTTTTT
.	TRBJ1-1	TRBV6-5	.	CASSYSPGRNTEAFF	TGTGCCAGCAGTTACTCGCCAGGCCGGAACACTGAAGCTTTCTTT
.	TRBJ2-5	TRBV7-2	.	CASSLAALRTQYF	TGTGCCAGCAGCTTGGCGGCCCTCCGGACCCAGTACTTC
few	TRBJ2-1	TRBV29-1	.	CSVEWVVRPGNEQFF	TGCAGCGTTGAATGGGTGGTCCGACCGGGGAATGAGCAGTTCTTC
.	TRBJ2-2	TRBV5-1	.	CASSLAHNLGFAGELFF	TGCGCCAGCAGCTTGGCCCACAACCTAGGTTTCGCCGGGGAGCTGTTTTTT
once	TRBJ1-2	TRBV19	TRBD1	CASRGQGDYGYTF	TGTGCCAGTAGGGGCCAGGGGGACTATGGCTACACCTTC
.	TRBJ2-1	TRBV7-2	.	CASSPRVNNEQFF	TGTGCCAGCAGTCCCCGGGTCAACAATGAGCAGTTCTTC